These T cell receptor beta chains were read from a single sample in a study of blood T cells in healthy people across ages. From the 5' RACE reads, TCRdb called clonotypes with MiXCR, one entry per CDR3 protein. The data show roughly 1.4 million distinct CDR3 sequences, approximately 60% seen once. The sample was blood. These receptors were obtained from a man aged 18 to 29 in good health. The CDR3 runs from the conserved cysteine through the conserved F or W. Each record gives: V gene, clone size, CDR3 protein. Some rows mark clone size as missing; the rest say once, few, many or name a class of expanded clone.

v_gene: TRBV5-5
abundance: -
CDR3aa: CASNLGGGYYGYTF

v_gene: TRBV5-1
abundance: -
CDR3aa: CASSPRGDGKTEAFF

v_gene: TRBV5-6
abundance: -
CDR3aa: CASRLIILADGANVLTF

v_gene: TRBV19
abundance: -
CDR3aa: CASSHSLGTSGGAWNEQFF

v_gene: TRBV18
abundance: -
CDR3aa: CASSRRDRGGYTF

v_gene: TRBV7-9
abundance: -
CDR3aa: CASSFSGEEQFF

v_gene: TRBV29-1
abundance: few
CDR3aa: CSVLQGSKGTQYF

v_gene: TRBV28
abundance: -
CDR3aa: CASSLWDRGGEQFF

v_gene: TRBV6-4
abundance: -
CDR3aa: CASSETLASYNEQFF

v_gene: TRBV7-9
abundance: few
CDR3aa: CASSPRTDSYNEQFF

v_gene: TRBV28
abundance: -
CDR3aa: CASSFSGGPGDPQFF

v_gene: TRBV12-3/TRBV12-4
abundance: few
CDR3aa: CASSLAGRGYEQYF

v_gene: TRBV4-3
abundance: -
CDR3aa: CTSSQDPISGDTQYF

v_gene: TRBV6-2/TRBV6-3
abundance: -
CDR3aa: CASNYGLGQQETQYF